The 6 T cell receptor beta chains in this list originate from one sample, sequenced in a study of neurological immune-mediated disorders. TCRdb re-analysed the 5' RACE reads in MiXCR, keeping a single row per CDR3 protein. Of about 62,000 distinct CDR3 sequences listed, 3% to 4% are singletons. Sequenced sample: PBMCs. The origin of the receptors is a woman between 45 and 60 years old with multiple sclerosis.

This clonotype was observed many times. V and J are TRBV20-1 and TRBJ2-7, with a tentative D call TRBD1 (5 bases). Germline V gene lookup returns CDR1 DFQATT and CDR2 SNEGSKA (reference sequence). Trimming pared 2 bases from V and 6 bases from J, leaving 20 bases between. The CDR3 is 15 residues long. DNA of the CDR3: TGCAGTGCTAGACCCCCCGGCAGGGCCCTATCCGAGCAGTACTTC. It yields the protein CSARPPGRALSEQYF.

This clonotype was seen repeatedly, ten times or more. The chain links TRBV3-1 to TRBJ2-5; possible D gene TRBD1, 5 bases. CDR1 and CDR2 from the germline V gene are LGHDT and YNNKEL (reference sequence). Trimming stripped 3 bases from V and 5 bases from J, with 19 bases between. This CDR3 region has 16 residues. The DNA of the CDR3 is TGTGCCAGCAGCCACAAGAGACAGCTTTTGATGGAGACCCAGTACTTC. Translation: CASSHKRQLLMETQYF.

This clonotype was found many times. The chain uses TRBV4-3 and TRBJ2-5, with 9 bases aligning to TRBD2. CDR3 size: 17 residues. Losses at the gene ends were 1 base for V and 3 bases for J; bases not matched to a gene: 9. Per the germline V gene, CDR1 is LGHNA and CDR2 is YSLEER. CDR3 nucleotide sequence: TGCGCCAGCAGCCAAGGATGGATAGGACTAGCGAAAGAGACCCAGTACTTC. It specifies CASSQGWIGLAKETQYF.

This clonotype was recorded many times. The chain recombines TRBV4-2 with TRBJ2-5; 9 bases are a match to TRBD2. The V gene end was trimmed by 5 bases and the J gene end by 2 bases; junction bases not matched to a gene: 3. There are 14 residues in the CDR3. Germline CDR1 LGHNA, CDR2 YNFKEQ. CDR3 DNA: TGTGCCAGCAGCGGGACTAGCCTACAAGAGACCCAGTACTTC. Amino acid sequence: CASSGTSLQETQYF.

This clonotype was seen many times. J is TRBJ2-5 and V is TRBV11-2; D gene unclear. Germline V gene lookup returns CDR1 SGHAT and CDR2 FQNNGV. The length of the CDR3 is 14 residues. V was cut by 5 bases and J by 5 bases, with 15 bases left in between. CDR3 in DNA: TGTGCCAGCAGCCCAGAGGCCCCCAGGGAGACCCAGTACTTC. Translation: CASSPEAPRETQYF. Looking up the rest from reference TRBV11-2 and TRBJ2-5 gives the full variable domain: EAGVAQSPRYKIIEKRQSVAFWCNPISGHATLYWYQQILGQGPKLLIQFQNNGVVDDSQLPKDRFSAERLKGVDSTLKIQPAKLEDSAVYLCASSPEAPRETQYFGPGTRLLVL.

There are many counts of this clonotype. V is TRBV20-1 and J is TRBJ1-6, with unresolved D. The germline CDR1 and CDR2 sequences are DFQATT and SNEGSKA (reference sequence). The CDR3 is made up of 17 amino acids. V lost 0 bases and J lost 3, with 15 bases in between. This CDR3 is CSARDLAPTVYNSPLHF. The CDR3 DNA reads TGCAGTGCTAGAGATCTCGCGCCGACGGTCTATAATTCACCCCTCCACTTT.